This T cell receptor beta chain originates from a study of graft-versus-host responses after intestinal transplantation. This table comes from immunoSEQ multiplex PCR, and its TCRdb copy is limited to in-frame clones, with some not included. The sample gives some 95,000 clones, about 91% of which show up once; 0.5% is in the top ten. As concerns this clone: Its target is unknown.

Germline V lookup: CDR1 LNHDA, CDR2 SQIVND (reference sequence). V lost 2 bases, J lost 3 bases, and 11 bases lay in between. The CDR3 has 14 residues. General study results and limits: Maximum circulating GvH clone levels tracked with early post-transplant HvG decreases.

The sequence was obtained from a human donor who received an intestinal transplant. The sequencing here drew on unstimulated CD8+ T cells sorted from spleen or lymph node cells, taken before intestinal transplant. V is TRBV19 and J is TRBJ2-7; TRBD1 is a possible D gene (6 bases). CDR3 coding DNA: TGTGCCAGTAGTATAAGGGGGAAAGGCTACGAGCAGTACTTC. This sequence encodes CASSIRGKGYEQYF. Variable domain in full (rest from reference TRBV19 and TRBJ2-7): DGGITQSPKYLFRKEGQNVTLSCEQNLNHDAMYWYRQDPGQGLRLIYYSQIVNDFQKGDIAEGYSVSREKKESFPLTVTSAQKNPTAFYLCASSIRGKGYEQYFGPGTRLTVT.